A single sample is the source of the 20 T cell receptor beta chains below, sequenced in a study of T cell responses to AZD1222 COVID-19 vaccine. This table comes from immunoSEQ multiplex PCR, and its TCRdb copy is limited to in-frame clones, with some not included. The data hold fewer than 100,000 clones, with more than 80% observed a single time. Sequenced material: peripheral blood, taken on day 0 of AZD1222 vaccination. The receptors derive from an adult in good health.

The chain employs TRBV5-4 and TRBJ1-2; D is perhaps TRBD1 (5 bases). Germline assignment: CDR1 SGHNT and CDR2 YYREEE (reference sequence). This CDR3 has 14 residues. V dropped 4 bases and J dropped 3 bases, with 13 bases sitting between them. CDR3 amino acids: CASSLTQADYGYTF. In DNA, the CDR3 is TGTGCCAGCAGCCTAACACAGGCCGACTATGGCTACACCTTC.

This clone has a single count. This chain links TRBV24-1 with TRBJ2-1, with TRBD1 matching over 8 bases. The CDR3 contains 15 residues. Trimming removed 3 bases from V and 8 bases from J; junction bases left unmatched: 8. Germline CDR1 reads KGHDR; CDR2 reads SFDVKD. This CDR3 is CATSDTYRGSHEQFF. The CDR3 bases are TGTGCCACCAGTGATACCTACAGGGGGAGCCATGAGCAGTTCTTC.

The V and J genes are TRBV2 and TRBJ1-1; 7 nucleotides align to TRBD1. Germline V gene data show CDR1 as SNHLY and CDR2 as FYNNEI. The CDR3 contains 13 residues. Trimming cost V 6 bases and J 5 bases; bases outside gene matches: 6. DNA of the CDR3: TGTGCCAGCAGGGATGACAGGGCTACTGAAGCTTTCTTT. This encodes CASRDDRATEAFF.

The CDR3 sequence is CASFGRSYNSPLHF. CDR3 nucleotide sequence: TGTGCCAGCTTTGGACGGAGCTATAATTCACCCCTCCACTTT. The chain carries TRBV6-5 and TRBJ1-6; D gene ambiguous. Germline loops: CDR1 MNHEY, CDR2 SVGAGI. This CDR3 spans 14 amino acids. The V end was cut by 8 bases, the J end by 3 bases, with 11 bases between.

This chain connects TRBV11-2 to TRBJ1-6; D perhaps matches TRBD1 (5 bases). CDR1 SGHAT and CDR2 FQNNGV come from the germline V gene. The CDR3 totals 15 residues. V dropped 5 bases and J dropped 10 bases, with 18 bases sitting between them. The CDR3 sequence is CASSAEFGRGSPLHF. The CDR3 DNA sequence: TGTGCCAGCAGCGCCGAATTTGGACGGGGCTCACCCCTCCACTTT.

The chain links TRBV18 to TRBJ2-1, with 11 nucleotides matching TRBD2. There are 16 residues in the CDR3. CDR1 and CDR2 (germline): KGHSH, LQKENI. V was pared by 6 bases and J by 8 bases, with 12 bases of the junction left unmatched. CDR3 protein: CASSPRTSGRNDEQFF. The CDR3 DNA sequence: TGTGCCAGCTCCCCCCGAACTAGCGGGAGAAACGATGAGCAGTTCTTC.

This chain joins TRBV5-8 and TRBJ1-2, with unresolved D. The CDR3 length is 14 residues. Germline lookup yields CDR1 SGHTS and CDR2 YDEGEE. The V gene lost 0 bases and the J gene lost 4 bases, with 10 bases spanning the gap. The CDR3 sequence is CASSLDTAAYGYTF. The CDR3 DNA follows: TGTGCCAGCAGCTTGGATACAGCGGCCTATGGCTACACCTTC. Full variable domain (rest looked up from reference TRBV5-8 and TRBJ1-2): EAGVTQSPTHLIKTRGQQATLRCSPISGHTSVYWYQQALGLGLQFLLWYDEGEERNRGNFPPRFSGRQFPNYSSELNVNALELEDSALYLCASSLDTAAYGYTFGSGTRLTVV.

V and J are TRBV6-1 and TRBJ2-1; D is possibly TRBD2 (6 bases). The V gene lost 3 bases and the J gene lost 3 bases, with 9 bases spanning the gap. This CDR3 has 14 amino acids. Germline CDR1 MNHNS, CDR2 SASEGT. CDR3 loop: CASSDPGLYNEQFF. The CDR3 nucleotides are TGTGCCAGCAGTGACCCGGGACTCTACAATGAGCAGTTCTTC.

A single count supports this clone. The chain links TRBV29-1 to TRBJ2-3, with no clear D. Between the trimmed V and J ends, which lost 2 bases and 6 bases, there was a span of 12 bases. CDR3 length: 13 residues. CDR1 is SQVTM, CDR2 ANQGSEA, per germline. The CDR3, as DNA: TGCAGCGTTGAACCGTCCAGTGAGGATACGCAGTATTTT. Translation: CSVEPSSEDTQYF.

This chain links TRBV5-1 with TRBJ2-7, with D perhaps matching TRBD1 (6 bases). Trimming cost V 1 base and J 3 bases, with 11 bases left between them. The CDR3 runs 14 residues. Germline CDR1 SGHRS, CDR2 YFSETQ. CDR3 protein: CASSLRTAFYEQYF. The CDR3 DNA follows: TGCGCCAGCAGCTTGAGGACAGCTTTCTACGAGCAGTACTTC.

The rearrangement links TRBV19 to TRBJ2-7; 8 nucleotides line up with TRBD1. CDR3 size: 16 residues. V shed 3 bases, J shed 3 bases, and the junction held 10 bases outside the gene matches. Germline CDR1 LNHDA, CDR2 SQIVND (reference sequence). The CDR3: CASSISLGTGGYEQYF. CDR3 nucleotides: TGTGCCAGTAGTATTTCCCTCGGCACAGGGGGCTACGAGCAGTACTTC. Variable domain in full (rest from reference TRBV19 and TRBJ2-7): DGGITQSPKYLFRKEGQNVTLSCEQNLNHDAMYWYRQDPGQGLRLIYYSQIVNDFQKGDIAEGYSVSREKKESFPLTVTSAQKNPTAFYLCASSISLGTGGYEQYFGPGTRLTVT.

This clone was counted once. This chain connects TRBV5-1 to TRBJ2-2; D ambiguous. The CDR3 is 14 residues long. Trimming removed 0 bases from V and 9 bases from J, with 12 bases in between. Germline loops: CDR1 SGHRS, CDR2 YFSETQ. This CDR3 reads CASSLDPNRRELFF. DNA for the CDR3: TGCGCCAGCAGCTTGGACCCGAATCGTCGGGAGCTGTTTTTT.

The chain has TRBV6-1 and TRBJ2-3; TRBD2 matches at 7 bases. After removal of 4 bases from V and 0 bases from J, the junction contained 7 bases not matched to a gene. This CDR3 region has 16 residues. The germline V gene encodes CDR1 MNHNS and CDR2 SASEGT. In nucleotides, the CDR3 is TGTGCCAGCAGTGCTACCTGGACTAGAAGCACAGATACGCAGTATTTT. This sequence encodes CASSATWTRSTDTQYF.

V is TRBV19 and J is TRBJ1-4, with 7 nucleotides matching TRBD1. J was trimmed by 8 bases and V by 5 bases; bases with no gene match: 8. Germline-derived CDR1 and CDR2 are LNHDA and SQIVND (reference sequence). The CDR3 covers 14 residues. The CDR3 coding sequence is TGTGCCAGTAGTGAACAGGGGTCCTACGAAAAACTGTTTTTT. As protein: CASSEQGSYEKLFF.

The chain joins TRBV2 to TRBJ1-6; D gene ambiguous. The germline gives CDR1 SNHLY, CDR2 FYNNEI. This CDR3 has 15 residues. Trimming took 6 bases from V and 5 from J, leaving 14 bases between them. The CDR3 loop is CASRVRRENNSPLHF. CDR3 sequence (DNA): TGTGCCAGCAGGGTACGGAGGGAGAATAATTCACCCCTCCACTTT.

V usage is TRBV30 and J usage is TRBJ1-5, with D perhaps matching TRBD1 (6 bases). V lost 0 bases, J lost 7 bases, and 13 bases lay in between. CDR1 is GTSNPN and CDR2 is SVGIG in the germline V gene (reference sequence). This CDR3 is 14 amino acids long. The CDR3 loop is CAWSVSQGTQPQHF. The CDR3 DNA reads TGTGCCTGGAGTGTTAGTCAGGGGACCCAGCCCCAGCATTTT.

The CDR3 DNA reads as TGCGCCAGCAGCCAAGACCCCCCTCTGAGGGGGTCTGGTGAGCAGTTCTTC. This translates into CASSQDPPLRGSGEQFF. V and J are TRBV4-3 and TRBJ2-1; perhaps TRBD1 as D (6 bases). CDR3 length: 17 residues. Trimming removed 0 bases at V and 9 bases at J, with 21 bases between. Germline CDR1 LGHNA, CDR2 YSLEER.

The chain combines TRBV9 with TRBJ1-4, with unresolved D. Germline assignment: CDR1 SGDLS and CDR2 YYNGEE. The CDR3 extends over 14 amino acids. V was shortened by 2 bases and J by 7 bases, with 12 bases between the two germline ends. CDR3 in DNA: TGTGCCAGCAGCGTTAACGCGGGGAGTGAAAAACTGTTTTTT. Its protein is CASSVNAGSEKLFF.

Here the CDR3 reads CASSEFLQSSGNTIYF. The CDR3 DNA is TGTGCCAGCAGTGAATTCCTACAGAGCTCTGGAAACACCATATATTTT. The rearrangement joins TRBV6-1 to TRBJ1-3; D is unclear. This CDR3 region has 16 residues. Per the germline V gene, CDR1 is MNHNS and CDR2 is SASEGT. V lost 2 bases to trimming and J lost 0 bases, with 11 bases between them.

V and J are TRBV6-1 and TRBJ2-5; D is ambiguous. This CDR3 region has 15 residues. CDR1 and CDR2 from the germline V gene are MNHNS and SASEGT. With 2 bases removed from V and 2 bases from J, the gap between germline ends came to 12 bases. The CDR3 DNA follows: TGTGCCAGCAGTGAAAACACGGGCTTACAAGAGACCCAGTACTTC. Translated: CASSENTGLQETQYF.